What follows are 20 T cell receptor beta chains derived from one specimen sequenced in a study of blood T cell repertoires in COVID-19. Produced via immunoSEQ multiplex PCR; TCRdb's table is partial and in-frame only. The table records 150,000 to 200,000 clones, about 88% of them present only once. The sample comprised peripheral blood. These receptors all stem from a man aged 55-75 years with acute or convalescent COVID-19.

This chain connects TRBV5-1 to TRBJ1-1, with 10 nucleotides matching TRBD1. Germline trimming cut 5 bases from V and 0 bases from J; bases unmatched to any gene: 7. CDR1 is SGHRS and CDR2 is YFSETQ in the germline V gene. This CDR3 has 16 residues. The CDR3 DNA reads TGCGCCAGCAGGTCGGACAGGGGGTCATTGAACACTGAAGCTTTCTTT. Amino acid sequence: CASRSDRGSLNTEAFF. The whole variable domain, remainder taken from reference TRBV5-1 and TRBJ1-1, is KAGVTQTPRYLIKTRGQQVTLSCSPISGHRSVSWYQQTPGQGLQFLFEYFSETQRNKGNFPGRFSGRQFSNSRSEMNVSTLELGDSALYLCASRSDRGSLNTEAFFGQGTRLTVV.

This clone was detected a few times. The chain has TRBV9 and TRBJ2-7, with unresolved D. The germline V and J ends were trimmed by 0 bases and 0 bases, with 7 bases remaining between them. Germline V gives CDR1 SGDLS, CDR2 YYNGEE. The CDR3 contains 14 residues. DNA for the CDR3: TGTGCCAGCAGCGTAGGATGGAGCTCCTACGAGCAGTACTTC. Residues: CASSVGWSSYEQYF.

The chain carries TRBV9 and TRBJ1-1, with D possibly being TRBD1 (5 bases). Germline CDR1 SGDLS, CDR2 YYNGEE. This CDR3 comprises 15 residues. V was shortened by 4 bases and J by 5 bases, with 18 bases between the two germline ends. The CDR3 DNA is TGTGCCAGCAGCCCATCGACAGTCCCCGGGACTGAAGCTTTCTTT. Protein: CASSPSTVPGTEAFF.

This clone was picked up one time. CDR3 in DNA: TGTGCCACCAGTGACGGGGGGGGAGTTGGGTACACCTTC. Residues: CATSDGGGVGYTF. The rearrangement links TRBV24-1 to TRBJ1-2, with a tentative D call TRBD1 (5 bases). V gave up 4 bases and J gave up 11 bases, with 16 bases separating them. This CDR3 has 13 residues. Germline V gene data show CDR1 as KGHDR and CDR2 as SFDVKD.

The rearrangement joins TRBV10-3 to TRBJ1-4, with 7 bases lining up with TRBD1. Germline values: CDR1 ENHRY, CDR2 SYGVKD. V dropped 2 bases and J dropped 5; count of bases not matched to a gene: 8. CDR3 length: 16 amino acids. The chain's CDR3 is CAISEVAGGKNEKLFF. In DNA form, the CDR3 reads TGTGCCATCAGTGAGGTGGCAGGGGGTAAAAATGAAAAACTGTTTTTT.

The J gene is TRBJ2-2, the V gene TRBV20-1, with D unclear. V lost 3 bases to trimming and J lost 2 bases, with 10 bases between them. Germline CDR1 reads DFQATT; CDR2 reads SNEGSKA (reference sequence). CDR3 length equals 14 residues. The CDR3 DNA reads as TGCAGTGCTAGTGGGCATCCCAACACCGGGGAGCTGTTTTTT. Translation gives CSASGHPNTGELFF.

This chain joins TRBV5-8 and TRBJ2-3, with D perhaps matching TRBD1 (6 bases). CDR3 length: 14 residues. Trimming left V 2 bases short and J 4 bases short, with 11 bases between. Germline CDR1 SGHTS, CDR2 YDEGEE. In DNA form, the CDR3 reads TGTGCCAGCAGCTTTCAGGGGAGCGCAGATACGCAGTATTTT. Translating gives CASSFQGSADTQYF.

The chain employs TRBV5-1 and TRBJ2-5; D might be TRBD2 (6 bases). This CDR3 is 15 amino acids long. The V and J ends lost 7 bases and 3 bases respectively, with 19 bases between them. From germline, CDR1 is SGHRS and CDR2 YFSETQ. CDR3: CASASSGRREETQYF. The DNA of the CDR3 is TGCGCCAGCGCCTCGAGCGGGCGGAGGGAAGAGACCCAGTACTTC.

The chain uses TRBV30 and TRBJ1-4, with a possible D match to TRBD1 (6 bases). Trimming cost V 0 bases and J 0 bases, with 8 bases left between them. CDR1 GTSNPN and CDR2 SVGIG come from the germline V gene (reference sequence). There are 15 residues in the CDR3. The CDR3 loop is CAWSVGQSTNEKLFF. Here the CDR3 DNA reads TGTGCCTGGAGTGTTGGACAGTCAACTAATGAAAAACTGTTTTTT.

The V and J genes are TRBV7-9 and TRBJ2-7; 11 bases match TRBD1. CDR3 size: 14 residues. Germline CDR1 is SEHNR and CDR2 is FQNEAQ (reference sequence). V shed 5 bases, J shed 5 bases, and the junction held 5 bases outside the gene matches. For the CDR3, the DNA is TGTGCCAGCAGCCTCGGACAGGGGGCGAACGAGCAGTACGTC. Translation gives CASSLGQGANEQYV.

V gene TRBV19 combines with J gene TRBJ2-1; TRBD2 aligns across 11 bases. Trimming at V came to 7 bases and at J to 2 bases, leaving 4 bases not matched to a gene. CDR1 is LNHDA and CDR2 is SQIVND in the germline V gene (reference sequence). The CDR3 extends over 15 amino acids. Here the CDR3 DNA reads TGTGCCAGTACCGTAGCGGGGGGGGCCTACAATGAGCAGTTCTTC. This codes for CASTVAGGAYNEQFF.

The V gene is TRBV6-2 or TRBV6-3, the J gene TRBJ2-7; TRBD2 might be the D (6 bases). There are 16 residues in the CDR3. Germline V gene lookup returns CDR1 MNHEY and CDR2 SVGEGT. V lost 0 bases, J lost 2 bases, and 14 bases lay in between. The CDR3 DNA reads TGTGCCAGCAGTTACTCAAATCGGTTAGCGGCCTACGAGCAGTACTTC. Translating gives CASSYSNRLAAYEQYF.

The rearrangement links TRBV21-1 to TRBJ1-2. TRBV21-1 is given as a pseudogene. CDR3 length equals 8 residues. This CDR3 is CASSNGGF. As DNA, the CDR3 is TGTGCCAGCAGTAATGGAGGGTTC.

The chain recombines TRBV5-1 with TRBJ2-7, with TRBD1 matching over 9 bases. CDR1 is SGHRS and CDR2 is YFSETQ in the germline V gene. V lost 3 bases, J lost 5 bases, and 6 bases stayed unmatched. This CDR3 is 14 amino acids long. Here the CDR3 reads CASSYGQGRNEQYF. The CDR3 coding sequence is TGCGCCAGCAGCTATGGACAGGGGAGGAACGAGCAGTACTTC.

This rearrangement joins TRBV25-1 to TRBJ2-7; TRBD2 might be the D (5 bases). The ends were cut back, 6 bases at V and 6 bases at J, with 9 bases in the middle. The CDR3 spans 11 residues. CDR1 is MGHDK, CDR2 SYGVNS, per germline. CDR3 sequence (DNA): TGTGCCAGCAGCTTAGCGTCCGAGCAGTACTTC. Protein: CASSLASEQYF.

The chain links TRBV6-5 to TRBJ2-6; 7 positions agree with TRBD2. V shed 7 bases and J 1 base; nucleotides not matched to a gene: 4. Germline V gene data show CDR1 as MNHEY and CDR2 as SVGAGI. CDR3 size: 15 residues. In DNA, the CDR3 is TGTGCCAGCATTCCGGGGGGATCTGGGGCCAACGTCCTGACTTTC. Translated, it gives CASIPGGSGANVLTF.

The sample holds one count of this clone. The chain employs TRBV6-6 and TRBJ1-2, with 8 bases aligning to TRBD1. The CDR3 has 13 amino acids. Germline V gene lookup returns CDR1 MNHNY and CDR2 SVGAGI (reference sequence). Trimming cost V 8 bases and J 4 bases; bases outside gene matches: 6. For the CDR3, the DNA is TGTGCCAGCGCCACGGACAGGGCCTATGGCTACACCTTC. Its protein product is CASATDRAYGYTF.

The J gene is TRBJ2-1, the V gene TRBV5-4; 13 bases line up with TRBD2. The CDR3 sequence is 17 residues long. The ends lost 0 bases at V and 7 bases at J; junction bases unmatched: 7. The germline gives CDR1 SGHNT, CDR2 YYREEE (reference sequence). The CDR3 DNA follows: TGTGCCAGCAGCTTGGGTACTAGCGGGGGGGCTTGGAATGAGCAGTTCTTC. It yields the protein CASSLGTSGGAWNEQFF. Filled out from reference TRBV5-4 and TRBJ2-1, the complete variable domain reads ETGVTQSPTHLIKTRGQQVTLRCSSQSGHNTVSWYQQALGQGPQFIFQYYREEENGRGNFPPRFSGLQFPNYSSELNVNALELDDSALYLCASSLGTSGGAWNEQFFGPGTRLTVL.

The chain recombines TRBV7-3 with TRBJ2-7; TRBD1 matches at 8 bases. The CDR3 consists of 14 residues. CDR1 SGHTA and CDR2 FQGTGA come from the germline V gene. J gave up 2 bases and V 2 bases, and 2 bases lay outside the gene matches. This chain's CDR3 is CASSLGTGAYEQYF. The CDR3 nucleotides read TGTGCCAGCAGCTTAGGGACAGGAGCCTACGAGCAGTACTTC. The whole variable domain, filled in from reference TRBV7-3 and TRBJ2-7, reads GAGVSQTPSNKVTEKGKYVELRCDPISGHTALYWYRQSLGQGPEFLIYFQGTGAADDSGLPNDRFFAVRPEGSVSTLKIQRTERGDSAVYLCASSLGTGAYEQYFGPGTRLTVT.

This clone was picked up one time. The rearrangement links TRBV15 to TRBJ2-1, with D maybe TRBD2 (6 bases). The CDR3 sequence is 16 residues long. V gave up 0 bases and J gave up 5 bases, with 14 bases separating them. Germline V gene data show CDR1 as LNHNV and CDR2 as YYDKDF (reference sequence). The CDR3 protein is CATSRDREARHNEQFF. The CDR3 DNA reads TGTGCCACCAGCAGAGATAGGGAGGCACGCCACAATGAGCAGTTCTTC.